This paragraph covers one TCR beta chain sequence. Its target is not known. Sorted populations were all over 95% pure. With 1 base removed from V and 1 base from J, the gap between germline ends came to 8 bases. The CDR3 has 14 amino acids. From germline, CDR1 is SGHVS and CDR2 FNYEAQ. Expressed TCRB transcripts got sequenced, as all isolated RNA was reverse transcribed. TCRdb keeps only in-frame clones here, not all; method: immunoSEQ multiplex PCR. The sample lists around 280,000 clones, approximately 16% seen once, with less than 0.02% in the top ten. The sample comes from a study of beta chain features in type 1 diabetes. The study's findings and limits: TCRB CDR3s from Type 1 diabetes patients were moderately but significantly shorter in all four CD4+ subsets.

Input material: naive CD4+ T cells from blood. The V gene is TRBV7-6, the J gene TRBJ2-7, with D uncertain. The clonotype was recovered from a man aged 18 to 30 with type 1 diabetes. The CDR3 loop is CASSLDRLSYEQYF. The DNA for the CDR3 is TGTGCCAGCAGCTTAGACCGTCTATCCTACGAGCAGTACTTC.